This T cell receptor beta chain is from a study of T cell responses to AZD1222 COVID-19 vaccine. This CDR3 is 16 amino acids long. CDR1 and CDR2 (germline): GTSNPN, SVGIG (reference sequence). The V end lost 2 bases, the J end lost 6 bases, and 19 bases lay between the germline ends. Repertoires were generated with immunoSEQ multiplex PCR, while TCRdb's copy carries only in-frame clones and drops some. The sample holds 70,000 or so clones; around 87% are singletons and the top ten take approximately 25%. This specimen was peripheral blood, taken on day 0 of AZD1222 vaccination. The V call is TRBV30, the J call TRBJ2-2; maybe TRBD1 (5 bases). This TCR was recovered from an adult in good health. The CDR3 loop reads CAWSFRVLVGAGELFF. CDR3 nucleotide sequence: TGTGCCTGGAGTTTCAGGGTGTTAGTGGGCGCCGGGGAGCTGTTTTTT.